Listed below are T cell receptor beta chains from one sample, sequenced in a study of T cell responses to AZD1222 COVID-19 vaccine. TCRdb's table, derived via immunoSEQ multiplex PCR, lists solely in-frame clones and lacks some. Of fewer than 150,000 clones detected, less than 90% appear once; the ten largest clones hold around a tenth. The sample in question was peripheral blood, obtained on day 0 of AZD1222 vaccination. The source is an adult in good health. Both conserved end residues are part of each CDR3. D genes are given only for firm matches. Not all rows give a size; the values are once, few, many and, for expanded clones, a class.

TRBJ1-1 NA NA TRBV4-1 CASSPRSGVTEAFF TGCGCCAGCAGCCCCCGTTCGGGGGTCACTGAAGCTTTCTTT
TRBJ1-5 TRBD1 NA TRBV6-2/TRBV6-3 CASRPHPLGQFNQPQHF TGTGCCAGCAGACCTCACCCTCTGGGACAGTTCAATCAGCCCCAGCATTTT
TRBJ2-1 NA NA TRBV20-1 CSASPREQFF TGCAGTGCCAGCCCCCGTGAGCAGTTCTTC
TRBJ2-7 TRBD1 NA TRBV5-6 CASSRPGTGAYEQYF TGTGCCAGCAGCCGCCCCGGGACAGGGGCCTACGAGCAGTACTTC
TRBJ1-1 NA NA TRBV5-1 CASSLGAVGAFF TGCGCCAGCAGCTTGGGGGCTGTGGGGGCTTTCTTT
TRBJ2-1 TRBD2 NA TRBV19 CASSIAGYIYNEQFF TGTGCCAGTAGCATAGCGGGGTACATATACAATGAGCAGTTCTTC
TRBJ2-3 TRBD1 NA TRBV7-9 CASSSIQDRVPDTQYF TGTGCCAGCAGCTCGATTCAGGACAGGGTCCCAGATACGCAGTATTTT
TRBJ1-5 NA NA TRBV6-5 CASSYSSSPNQPQHF TGTGCCAGCAGTTACTCGTCCAGCCCCAATCAGCCCCAGCATTTT
TRBJ2-1 NA once TRBV29-1 CSVEEVDPFDEQFF TGCAGCGTTGAGGAGGTAGACCCTTTTGATGAGCAGTTCTTC
TRBJ2-7 NA few TRBV5-4 CASSLGSGYEQYF TGTGCCAGCAGCTTGGGCTCGGGGTACGAGCAGTACTTC
TRBJ2-7 NA NA TRBV6-2/TRBV6-3 CASSYLTSYEQYF TGTGCCAGCAGTTACCTTACCTCCTACGAGCAGTACTTC
TRBJ1-6 NA once TRBV6-1 CASSEGGVRGVWGGNSPLHF TGTGCCAGCAGTGAAGGAGGAGTAAGGGGGGTATGGGGAGGAAATTCACCCCTCCACTTT
TRBJ2-1 TRBD2 NA TRBV3-1/TRBV3-2 CASSQVPLAGYTSSYNEQFF TGTGCCAGCAGCCAAGTCCCGCTAGCGGGCTATACGAGCTCCTACAATGAGCAGTTCTTC
TRBJ1-3 TRBD1 NA TRBV6-6 CASSQGGQTYSGNTIYF TGTGCCAGCAGTCAGGGGGGACAGACCTATTCTGGAAACACCATATATTTT
TRBJ2-1 TRBD1 NA TRBV5-3 CPLGQGPRKLYNEQFF TGTCCCCTAGGACAGGGACCTAGGAAGCTCTACAATGAGCAGTTCTTC
TRBJ1-5 NA NA TRBV21-1 CASSPPGRGNQPQHF TGTGCCAGCAGCCCCCCGGGTCGAGGCAATCAGCCCCAGCATTTT
TRBJ2-7 NA NA TRBV28 CASSSGRSYEQYF TGTGCCAGCAGTTCCGGTCGGTCCTACGAGCAGTACTTC
TRBJ2-1 NA NA TRBV19 CASTPGGGGSNEQFF TGTGCCAGTACCCCCGGGGGAGGGGGAAGTAATGAGCAGTTCTTC
TRBJ2-7 TRBD1 NA TRBV7-2 CASSLPGTGTYEQYF TGTGCCAGCAGCTTACCCGGGACAGGGACCTACGAGCAGTACTTC
TRBJ2-1 NA once TRBV6-5 CASRSTRYNEQFF TGTGCCAGCAGGTCCACGAGATACAATGAGCAGTTCTTC
TRBJ2-5 NA NA TRBV11-3 CASSAGETQYF TGTGCCAGCAGCGCAGGGGAGACCCAGTACTTC
TRBJ1-6 NA NA TRBV3-1/TRBV3-2 CASSQTLNSPLHF TGTGCCAGCAGCCAGACATTGAATTCACCCCTCCACTTT
TRBJ2-7 NA NA TRBV15 CATSRDRNRGYEQYF TGTGCCACCAGCAGAGATCGCAACAGAGGCTACGAGCAGTACTTC
TRBJ2-5 TRBD2 NA TRBV18 CASSQREKETQYF TGTGCCAGCTCACAGCGGGAGAAAGAGACCCAGTACTTC
TRBJ1-1 NA few TRBV5-1 CASSSITLTDSEAFF TGCGCCAGCAGCTCAATCACGCTCACAGATAGTGAAGCTTTCTTT
TRBJ2-1 NA NA TRBV19 CASSISTADGPYNEQFF TGTGCCAGTAGTATCTCCACTGCGGACGGGCCCTACAATGAGCAGTTCTTC
TRBJ1-2 NA NA TRBV28 CASSSWADFPYGYTF TGTGCCAGCAGTTCTTGGGCGGATTTTCCCTATGGCTACACCTTC
TRBJ2-7 NA NA TRBV2 CASSEGTALSYEQYF TGTGCCAGCAGTGAGGGTACAGCGTTGTCCTACGAGCAGTACTTC
TRBJ2-7 TRBD2 NA TRBV7-9 CASSAREAGPYEQYF TGTGCCAGCAGCGCCCGGGAGGCGGGACCCTACGAGCAGTACTTC
TRBJ2-3 NA NA TRBV7-9 CASSWRTSTDTQYF TGTGCCAGCAGCTGGCGAACTAGCACAGATACGCAGTATTTT
TRBJ1-2 NA NA TRBV29-1 CSVEGRLTNYGYTF TGCAGCGTTGAAGGCAGGCTTACTAACTATGGCTACACCTTC
TRBJ2-5 NA NA TRBV6-1 CASSDLVYGGIQETQYF TGTGCCAGCAGTGACCTTGTTTATGGGGGGATCCAAGAGACCCAGTACTTC
TRBJ2-7 TRBD2 NA TRBV5-4 CASSFGGSDYEQYF TGTGCCAGCAGCTTCGGCGGGAGTGACTACGAGCAGTACTTC
TRBJ2-1 NA NA TRBV2 CASKVGTGSYNEQFF TGTGCCAGCAAGGTTGGGACGGGCTCCTACAATGAGCAGTTCTTC
TRBJ2-2 NA NA TRBV5-6 CASSLDWTNTGELFF TGTGCCAGCAGCTTGGACTGGACGAACACCGGGGAGCTGTTTTTT
TRBJ2-1 TRBD2 NA TRBV7-3 CASSPPPGTSGIYNEQFF TGTGCCAGCAGCCCGCCACCTGGGACTAGCGGGATCTACAATGAGCAGTTCTTC
TRBJ1-1 NA NA TRBV27 CASSPSHAGLNGAFF TGTGCCAGCAGTCCATCCCACGCAGGGTTAAACGGAGCTTTCTTT
TRBJ1-1 NA NA TRBV19 CASKAGNTEAFF TGTGCCAGTAAGGCGGGGAACACTGAAGCTTTCTTT
TRBJ1-1 NA NA TRBV24-1 CATSDPIGAEAFF TGTGCCACCAGTGATCCGATAGGGGCTGAAGCTTTCTTT
TRBJ1-2 NA NA TRBV5-1 CASSLGEGYGYTF TGCGCCAGCAGCTTGGGAGAGGGGTATGGCTACACCTTC
TRBJ2-7 TRBD2 NA TRBV4-1 CASSQSSTAGARYEQYF TGCGCCAGCAGCCAAAGCTCGACGGCGGGAGCTAGATACGAGCAGTACTTC
TRBJ2-6 NA NA TRBV7-8 CASSPYEGRSGANVLTF TGTGCCAGCAGCCCTTACGAAGGCCGCTCTGGGGCCAACGTCCTGACTTTC
TRBJ1-2 TRBD1 NA TRBV7-2 CASSFPRQGSGYTF TGTGCCAGCAGCTTCCCGAGACAGGGCTCCGGCTACACCTTC
TRBJ2-5 TRBD1 NA TRBV7-9 CASATGVETQYF TGTGCCAGCGCGACAGGGGTAGAGACCCAGTACTTC
TRBJ1-2 TRBD1 NA TRBV5-1 CASRAGQPFNYGYTF TGCGCCAGCAGGGCGGGACAGCCCTTTAACTATGGCTACACCTTC
TRBJ1-1 NA NA TRBV10-1 CANRLRGRFSTEAFF TGCGCCAATCGTCTTCGGGGGCGATTTTCAACTGAAGCTTTCTTT
TRBJ1-4 NA NA TRBV11-3 CASSAAGVGNEKLFF TGTGCCAGCAGCGCAGCAGGGGTTGGGAATGAAAAACTGTTTTTT
TRBJ1-2 TRBD1 NA TRBV5-4 CASSLGRTGSYGYTF TGTGCCAGCAGCTTAGGTCGGACAGGCAGCTATGGCTACACCTTC
TRBJ1-3 NA NA TRBV2 CASSESGLGNTIYF TGTGCCAGCAGTGAATCAGGGCTTGGAAACACCATATATTTT
TRBJ2-7 TRBD1 few TRBV7-9 CASSLGTGNLRQYF TGTGCCAGCAGCTTAGGGACAGGGAATCTACGACAGTACTTC
TRBJ2-5 TRBD1 NA TRBV3-1/TRBV3-2 CASTTGAQETQYF TGTGCCAGCACTACAGGGGCCCAAGAGACCCAGTACTTC
TRBJ1-5 NA NA TRBV3-1/TRBV3-2 CASSRAGNQPQHF TGTGCCAGCAGCCGGGCGGGCAATCAGCCCCAGCATTTT
TRBJ1-5 NA NA TRBV5-1 CASSLHGNQPQHF TGCGCCAGCAGCTTACACGGCAATCAGCCCCAGCATTTT
TRBJ2-2 NA NA TRBV5-1 CASSLARRGAGELFF TGCGCCAGCAGCTTGGCGAGGAGGGGTGCCGGGGAGCTGTTTTTT
TRBJ1-2 NA NA TRBV4-1 CASSQGGGDTLF TGCGCCAGCAGCCAAGGGGGAGGGGATACTCTCTTC
TRBJ1-2 TRBD1 NA TRBV19 CASSLSRDRGKSGYTF TGTGCCAGTTCCTTGTCTCGGGACAGGGGGAAGAGTGGCTACACCTTC
TRBJ2-7 TRBD2 NA TRBV9 CASSVAAGGLYEQYF TGTGCCAGCAGCGTAGCCGCGGGGGGGCTATACGAGCAGTACTTC
TRBJ2-5 TRBD1 NA TRBV7-9 CASSKGQGRASETQYF TGTGCCAGCAGCAAAGGACAGGGACGCGCATCGGAGACCCAGTACTTC